One and the same sample provided the 2 T cell receptor beta chains below, sequenced in a study of blood T cell repertoires in COVID-19. Sequenced by immunoSEQ multiplex PCR; TCRdb stores in-frame clones only, minus some. The top ten hold 0.95% to 1.1% of the sample, which has some 48,000 clones, more than 85% seen once. The source material was peripheral blood. These receptors originate from a man aged 55 to 70 with COVID-19, enrolled during active disease.

V gene TRBV3-1 (or the pseudogene TRBV3-2) combines with J gene TRBJ1-1; TRBD1 matches 7 bases. There are 17 residues in the CDR3. J was trimmed by 1 base and V by 0 bases; bases with no gene match: 8. Germline CDR1 and CDR2: LGHDT and YNNKEL (reference sequence). CDR3 region: CASSQDNRGTRNTEAFF. As DNA, the CDR3 is TGTGCCAGCAGCCAAGACAACAGGGGCACCCGGAACACTGAAGCTTTCTTT.

This sequence joins TRBV4-3 and TRBJ1-4, with D maybe TRBD1 (6 bases). CDR3 length: 16 residues. Trimming shortened V by 1 base and J by 1 base, and 10 bases separated the two germline ends. Germline CDR1 is LGHNA and CDR2 is YSLEER. The CDR3 nucleotides are TGCGCCAGCAGCCAAGCATTCAGGGGAACTAATGAAAAACTGTTTTTT. Translating gives CASSQAFRGTNEKLFF.